This TCR beta chain was captured in a study of shared clonotypes between healthy human individuals. This CDR3 contains 14 residues. Germline lookup yields CDR1 ENHRY and CDR2 SYGVKD. The J segment lost 5 bases and the V segment lost 6 bases, leaving 9 bases of the junction unmatched. All of the donors resided in Nashville, Tennessee, and each was a Caucasian adult. The protocol was immunoSEQ multiplex PCR, while the TCRdb copy is restricted to in-frame clones and leaves out a portion. The repertoire holds 2 million to 2.5 million clones, with about nine tenths as singletons. This receptor was identified in a man between 18 and 29 years old in good health. Some clones in this sample may be carry-over from other donors' samples. Sequencing was carried out using naive CD4+ T cells from PBMCs. Subset indicated: CD45RA+ positively selected. The V gene is TRBV10-3, the J gene TRBJ2-7; 8 bases line up with TRBD1. Here the CDR3 DNA reads TGTGCCATCAGGAAGAGGACAGGGAGTAACGAGCAGTACTTC. Translating it yields CAIRKRTGSNEQYF.